This T cell receptor (beta chain) appears in the sequencing data of a study of graft-versus-host responses after intestinal transplantation. Approximately 200,000 CFSE-labeled responder cells were plated with approximately 200,000 irradiated, violet-dye-labeled stimulator cells. Clones were sequenced by immunoSEQ multiplex PCR, and TCRdb holds only the in-frame ones, with some missing. Found here are some 24,000 clones, 35% to 50% of them singletons; the top ten hold roughly 0.65%. This clone was detected only a few times. This CDR3 comprises 14 residues. The ends were cut back, 4 bases at V and 3 bases at J, with 12 bases in the middle. Germline V lookup: CDR1 LNHNV, CDR2 YYDKDF (reference sequence).

The chain combines TRBV15 with TRBJ1-1, with D maybe TRBD1 (5 bases). This clonotype originated in a human patient who received an intestinal transplant. This specimen consisted of alloreactive CD4+ T cells from a mixed lymphocyte reaction culture, obtained before intestinal transplant. The subset denotes: CFSE-low proliferating T cells sorted from approximately 6-day pre-transplant mixed lymphocyte reaction (GvH or HvG direction). CDR3 in amino acids: CATSIQGGDTEAFF. CDR3 sequence (DNA): TGTGCCACCAGCATTCAGGGTGGGGACACTGAAGCTTTCTTT.